Listed below are T cell receptor beta chains from one sample, sequenced in a study of cytomegalovirus exposure and HLA in healthy donors. The assay was immunoSEQ multiplex PCR, and TCRdb's table has in-frame clones only and misses some. Altogether approximately 150,000 clones are present, about 84% being singletons, with the ten largest covering 3% to 3.5%. Sequenced material: PBMCs. These receptors originate from a male donor in good health and CMV-seronegative. The CDR3 runs from the conserved cysteine through the conserved F or W. A D gene is named only where the DNA matches it firmly. Only part of the rows carry a size: once, few, many, or a class if the clone is expanded.

>.|TRBV2|.|TRBJ2-4
CASSDSKNIQYF
TGTGCCAGCAGTGACAGTAAAAACATTCAGTACTTC
>.|TRBV27|few|TRBJ2-3
CASSLIAASTDTQYF
TGTGCCAGCAGTTTAATAGCGGCTAGCACAGATACGCAGTATTTT
>.|TRBV28|.|TRBJ2-2
CASNQGSAGGELFF
TGTGCCAGCAATCAGGGGTCCGCTGGGGGGGAGCTGTTTTTT
>.|TRBV14|.|TRBJ2-5
CASSRRQRQETQYF
TGTGCCAGCAGCCGAAGACAGAGACAAGAGACCCAGTACTTC
>.|TRBV5-1|.|TRBJ2-7
CASSADWKPYEQYF
TGCGCCAGCAGCGCGGACTGGAAACCCTACGAGCAGTACTTC
>.|TRBV28|.|TRBJ1-1
CASSPHLRGMNTEAFF
TGTGCCAGCAGTCCCCACCTCAGGGGCATGAACACTGAAGCTTTCTTT
>TRBD2|TRBV4-1|.|TRBJ2-1
CASSQDTGGRADEQFF
TGCGCCAGCAGCCAAGATACCGGCGGGAGGGCCGATGAGCAGTTCTTC
>TRBD2|TRBV10-3|.|TRBJ2-7
CAISDRDVAGYEQYF
TGTGCCATCAGTGATCGGGACGTAGCGGGGTACGAGCAGTACTTC
>TRBD2|TRBV6-5|few|TRBJ2-5
CASSYSTSGGETQYF
TGTGCCAGCAGTTACTCGACTAGCGGGGGAGAGACCCAGTACTTC
>.|TRBV7-2|.|TRBJ2-1
CAISAGPYQGEQFF
TGTGCCATCTCGGCAGGCCCGTACCAAGGTGAGCAGTTCTTC
>TRBD1|TRBV19|few|TRBJ2-1
CASSILQGDEQFF
TGTGCCAGTAGTATACTCCAGGGGGATGAGCAGTTCTTC
>TRBD1|TRBV25-1|once|TRBJ1-1
CASSLGTGLAEAFF
TGTGCCAGCAGTCTTGGGACAGGCCTCGCTGAAGCTTTCTTT
>.|TRBV7-9|.|TRBJ1-1
CSSSLAGVNTEAFF
TGTTCCAGCAGCTTAGCAGGGGTGAACACTGAAGCTTTCTTT
>TRBD2|TRBV15|.|TRBJ2-3
CATSSGLGTDTQYF
TGTGCCACCAGCAGCGGACTAGGAACAGATACGCAGTATTTT
>TRBD2|TRBV28|.|TRBJ2-7
CASSSGLAGGYEQYF
TGTGCCAGCAGTTCGGGACTAGCGGGGGGGTACGAGCAGTACTTC
>.|TRBV2|few|TRBJ2-5
CASKWRQGGGETQYF
TGTGCCAGCAAGTGGCGGCAGGGGGGAGGAGAGACCCAGTACTTC
>TRBD1|TRBV6-4|.|TRBJ1-1
CASSETGGNTEAFF
TGTGCCAGCAGTGAGACAGGGGGGAACACTGAAGCTTTCTTT
>TRBD1|TRBV12-5|.|TRBJ2-1
CASGLGLGTGIGEQFF
TGTGCTAGTGGTTTGGGTCTCGGGACAGGAATCGGTGAGCAGTTCTTC
>.|TRBV4-1|.|TRBJ1-1
CASSQAGTTAF
TGCGCCAGCAGCCAAGCTGGGACAACCGCCTTT
>TRBD1|TRBV5-1|.|TRBJ2-3
CASRVRDRGIFGTDTQYF
TGCGCCAGCCGAGTCCGGGACAGGGGAATCTTTGGGACAGATACGCAGTATTTT
>TRBD1|TRBV25-1|.|TRBJ2-3
CASSEGLGQGATDTQYF
TGTGCCAGCAGTGAAGGGTTAGGACAGGGGGCCACAGATACGCAGTATTTT
>.|TRBV5-1|once|TRBJ2-7
CASSLTTLSYEQYF
TGCGCCAGCAGCTTGACGACTCTATCCTACGAGCAGTACTTC
>TRBD2|TRBV5-5|.|TRBJ2-7
CASSLPGRDSYEQYF
TGTGCCAGCAGCTTGCCAGGGAGGGACTCCTACGAGCAGTACTTC
>TRBD2|TRBV27|.|TRBJ2-3
CASSFRFAPAGGFTDTQYF
TGTGCCAGCAGTTTTCGCTTCGCTCCGGCGGGGGGTTTTACAGATACGCAGTATTTT
>.|TRBV6-5|once|TRBJ2-6
CASTRQASGANVLTF
TGTGCCAGCACCAGACAGGCATCTGGGGCCAACGTCCTGACTTTC
>.|TRBV5-8|.|TRBJ1-1
CASSLGGMNTEAFF
TGTGCCAGCAGCTTGGGGGGCATGAACACTGAAGCTTTCTTT
>.|TRBV30|.|TRBJ1-3
CAWGTVGNTIYF
TGTGCCTGGGGTACTGTTGGAAACACCATATATTTT
>TRBD1|TRBV14|.|TRBJ1-4
CASSQWTGHEKLFF
TGTGCCAGCAGCCAATGGACAGGGCATGAAAAACTGTTTTTT
>TRBD1|TRBV19|.|TRBJ1-1
CASVVGGNTEAFF
TGTGCCAGCGTAGTAGGGGGCAACACTGAAGCTTTCTTT
>.|TRBV6-6|few|TRBJ1-2
CASSKDSPDGYTF
TGTGCCAGCAGCAAGGACAGCCCGGATGGCTACACCTTC
>TRBD1|TRBV5-4|.|TRBJ2-7
CASSLSRGQGSYEQYF
TGTGCCAGCAGCTTGTCTAGGGGACAGGGTTCCTACGAGCAGTACTTC
>.|TRBV4-1|.|TRBJ2-7
CASSQILGRDSYEQYF
TGCGCCAGCAGCCAAATCTTGGGGAGAGACTCCTACGAGCAGTACTTC
>.|TRBV13|.|TRBJ2-7
CASSLGSGVSYEQYF
TGTGCCAGCAGCTTAGGCTCAGGGGTGTCCTACGAGCAGTACTTC
>.|TRBV6-6|.|TRBJ1-1
CASSYPTTPERGAFF
TGTGCCAGCAGTTACCCAACTACGCCCGAACGGGGAGCTTTCTTT
>.|TRBV5-4|.|TRBJ2-3
CASRSGRGSTDTQYF
TGTGCCAGCCGCTCCGGTCGGGGAAGCACAGATACGCAGTATTTT
>TRBD2|TRBV15|.|TRBJ2-7
CATSTSLAGGDYEQYF
TGTGCCACCAGCACGTCGTTAGCGGGAGGGGACTACGAGCAGTACTTC
>TRBD1|TRBV14|.|TRBJ1-1
CASRGRGIPEAFF
TGTGCCAGCCGGGGCAGGGGGATCCCTGAAGCTTTCTTT
>TRBD2|TRBV14|.|TRBJ2-5
CASSRLAGVRETQYF
TGTGCCAGCAGCCGACTAGCGGGAGTACGAGAGACCCAGTACTTC
>TRBD1|TRBV7-8|.|TRBJ2-7
CASSLARGTGVRPVYEQYF
TGTGCCAGCAGCTTAGCGCGGGGGACAGGGGTCCGACCTGTCTACGAGCAGTACTTC
>.|TRBV19|.|TRBJ1-1
CASRYLGDTEAFF
TGTGCCAGTAGGTACCTAGGAGACACTGAAGCTTTCTTT